The clone carrying this TCR beta chain has only a few counts. The entry originates in a study of blood T cell repertoires in COVID-19. As for the study in general: Acute and convalescent COVID-19 samples came from the United States, Italy and Spain. Sample material is recorded as cDNA or gDNA derived from T cells, B-cell-depleted T cells, or PBMCs.

In the source study's methods: Counts of nucleated cells, estimated from reference gene primer amplification, were obtained. Sequencing was performed with immunoSEQ multiplex PCR; in TCRdb, only in-frame clones are kept and a portion is missing. V and J calls and clone size are given by that table; D and trimming were obtained from the DNA. The sample includes 200,000 to 300,000 clones, about 82% of them seen just once. Sequencing used peripheral blood. The sequence was collected from a man of 80 years or more with acute or convalescent COVID-19.

This CDR3 is CASSYSGQSYEQYF. The CDR3, as DNA: TGTGCCAGCAGTTACTCGGGACAGAGCTACGAGCAGTACTTC. This chain uses TRBV6-5 with TRBJ2-7; 7 positions match TRBD1. V was pared by 0 bases and J by 3 bases, with 2 bases of the junction left unmatched. Germline assignment: CDR1 MNHEY and CDR2 SVGAGI. CDR3 size: 14 residues.